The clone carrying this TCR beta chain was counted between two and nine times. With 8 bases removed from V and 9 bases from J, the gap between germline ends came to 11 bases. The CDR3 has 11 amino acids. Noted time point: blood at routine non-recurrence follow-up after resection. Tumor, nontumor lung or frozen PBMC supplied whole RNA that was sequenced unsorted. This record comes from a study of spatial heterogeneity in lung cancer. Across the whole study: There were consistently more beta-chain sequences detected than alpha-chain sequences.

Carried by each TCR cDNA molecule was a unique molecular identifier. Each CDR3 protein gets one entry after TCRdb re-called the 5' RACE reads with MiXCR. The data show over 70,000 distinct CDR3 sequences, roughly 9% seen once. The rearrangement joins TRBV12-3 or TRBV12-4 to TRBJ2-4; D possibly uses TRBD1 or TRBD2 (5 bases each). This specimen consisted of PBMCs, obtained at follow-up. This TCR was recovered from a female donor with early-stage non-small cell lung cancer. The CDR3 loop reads CASLLRGIQYF. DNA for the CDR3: TGTGCCAGCCTACTGAGGGGCATTCAGTACTTC.